A single sample is the source of the 6 T cell receptor beta chains below, sequenced in a study of STAT5B mutations in CD4+ large granular lymphocyte leukemia. Generated by immunoSEQ multiplex PCR, the TCRdb table keeps only in-frame clones and is missing some. This table has around 24,000 clones, less than 80% appearing once. Input material: CD4+ T cells from blood buffy coats. The receptors originated from a human donor in good health.

The gene calls are TRBV5-1 and TRBJ1-3; unclear D gene. Germline loops: CDR1 SGHRS, CDR2 YFSETQ. The CDR3 extends over 15 amino acids. V was clipped by 5 bases and J by 2 bases, with 14 bases between them. The CDR3 loop is CASSSDGFTGNTIYF. The CDR3 DNA sequence: TGCGCCAGCAGTTCGGACGGATTTACTGGAAACACCATATATTTT.

CDR3 nucleotide sequence: TGTGCCAGCAGCTTAGGTACTGGCCGGTTGAACACTGAAGCTTTCTTT. Translating gives CASSLGTGRLNTEAFF. The gene calls are TRBV7-9 and TRBJ1-1; D is ambiguous. The CDR3 sequence is 16 residues long. The V gene lost 1 base and the J gene lost 0 bases, with 12 bases spanning the gap. The germline gives CDR1 SEHNR, CDR2 FQNEAQ (reference sequence).

This clone has only a few counts. The rearrangement joins TRBV4-2 to TRBJ1-2; 12 nucleotides match TRBD1. The CDR3 runs to 18 residues. Germline loops: CDR1 LGHNA, CDR2 YNFKEQ. With 0 bases clipped from V and 4 bases from J, the junction kept 9 bases outside the gene matches. The CDR3 here is CASSQDTGTGGLAYGYTF. The CDR3 nucleotides read TGTGCCAGCAGCCAAGATACCGGGACAGGGGGCTTAGCCTATGGCTACACCTTC.

The chain links TRBV10-3 to TRBJ2-3; D may be TRBD2 (7 bases). This CDR3 has 16 amino acids. The ends were cut back, 0 bases at V and 3 bases at J, with 13 bases in the middle. The germline V gene encodes CDR1 ENHRY and CDR2 SYGVKD. The CDR3 sequence: CAISESSGGPTDTQYF. The DNA of the CDR3 is TGTGCCATCAGTGAGTCTTCGGGGGGCCCTACAGATACGCAGTATTTT.

In this sample, this clone turned up once. The rearrangement uses TRBV5-5 and TRBJ1-1, with a tentative D call TRBD1 (6 bases). Germline CDR1 SGHKS, CDR2 YYEKEE (reference sequence). V lost 2 bases, J lost 2 bases, and 16 bases lay in between. The CDR3 contains 16 residues. CDR3 bases: TGTGCCAGCAGCTTTCAAGGACAGATCATAAACACTGAAGCTTTCTTT. This encodes CASSFQGQIINTEAFF. Together with reference TRBV5-5 and TRBJ1-1, the CDR3 gives the full variable domain: DAGVTQSPTHLIKTRGQQVTLRCSPISGHKSVSWYQQVLGQGPQFIFQYYEKEERGRGNFPDRFSARQFPNYSSELNVNALLLGDSALYLCASSFQGQIINTEAFFGQGTRLTVV.

The genes are TRBV18 and TRBJ1-6, with TRBD1 identical over 9 bases. Germline CDR1 reads KGHSH; CDR2 reads LQKENI. The CDR3 consists of 20 residues. V lost 1 base and J lost 9; bases outside the gene matches: 19. The CDR3 loop reads CASSPQAIGTGRSTRSPLHF. The CDR3 DNA reads as TGTGCCAGCTCACCACAGGCAATCGGGACAGGGCGCTCCACCCGTTCACCCCTCCACTTT. Full variable domain (rest looked up from reference TRBV18 and TRBJ1-6): NAGVMQNPRHLVRRRGQEARLRCSPMKGHSHVYWYRQLPEEGLKFMVYLQKENIIDESGMPKERFSAEFPKEGPSILRIQQVVRGDSAAYFCASSPQAIGTGRSTRSPLHFGNGTRLTVT.